A selection of T cell receptor beta chains follows, all from one sample in a study of cytomegalovirus exposure and HLA in healthy donors. The assay was immunoSEQ multiplex PCR, and TCRdb's table has in-frame clones only and misses some. The table has 160,000 or so clones, about 82% seen once. The sequenced material came from PBMCs. All receptors come from a man aged 30 to 45 in good health and CMV-seropositive. The CDR3 runs from the conserved cysteine through the conserved F or W. A D gene is named only where the DNA matches it firmly. Only part of the rows carry a size: once, few, many, or a class if the clone is expanded.

v_call	j_call	clone_size	d_call	cdr3_length	cdr3_aa	cdr3_nt
TRBV11-3	TRBJ2-1	few	TRBD1	18	CASSLDQGGSSSYNEQFF	TGTGCCAGCAGCTTAGATCAAGGGGGCTCGAGCTCCTACAATGAGCAGTTCTTC
TRBV7-2	TRBJ2-1	-	-	16	CASSLRHRQAYNEQFF	TGTGCCAGCAGCCTCCGGCACAGGCAAGCCTACAATGAGCAGTTCTTC
TRBV7-2	TRBJ1-4	-	-	18	CASSSRTVFGATNEKLFF	TGTGCCAGCAGCTCCAGGACCGTCTTCGGGGCAACTAATGAAAAACTGTTTTTT
TRBV27	TRBJ1-2	few	-	13	CASSLSSGYGYTF	TGTGCCAGCAGTTTATCATCCGGGTATGGCTACACCTTC
TRBV18	TRBJ2-1	once	TRBD1	14	CASSPRDRVREQFF	TGTGCCAGCTCACCACGGGACAGGGTAAGAGAGCAGTTCTTC
TRBV15	TRBJ2-7	-	-	15	CATSRDPTNSYEQYF	TGTGCCACCAGCAGAGACCCAACAAACTCCTACGAGCAGTACTTC
TRBV4-3	TRBJ2-7	-	-	16	CASSQEWPGFSYEQYF	TGCGCCAGCAGCCAAGAATGGCCAGGCTTCTCCTACGAGCAGTACTTC
TRBV30	TRBJ1-2	-	TRBD1	15	CAWSGTGGSFSGYTF	TGTGCCTGGAGTGGGACAGGGGGCAGTTTCTCGGGCTACACCTTC
TRBV5-4	TRBJ2-6	-	-	15	CASSHRDSGANVLTF	TGTGCCAGCAGCCACCGAGACTCTGGGGCCAACGTCCTGACTTTC
TRBV7-8	TRBJ1-5	-	TRBD1	14	CASSRGQGNQPQHF	TGTGCCAGCAGCCGGGGACAGGGGAATCAGCCCCAGCATTTT
TRBV4-2	TRBJ2-7	few	-	12	CASSPQGYEQYF	TGTGCCAGCAGCCCCCAGGGTTACGAGCAGTACTTC
TRBV9	TRBJ2-5	-	-	15	CASSVGSLRKETQYF	TGTGCCAGCAGCGTAGGGTCACTCAGGAAAGAGACCCAGTACTTC